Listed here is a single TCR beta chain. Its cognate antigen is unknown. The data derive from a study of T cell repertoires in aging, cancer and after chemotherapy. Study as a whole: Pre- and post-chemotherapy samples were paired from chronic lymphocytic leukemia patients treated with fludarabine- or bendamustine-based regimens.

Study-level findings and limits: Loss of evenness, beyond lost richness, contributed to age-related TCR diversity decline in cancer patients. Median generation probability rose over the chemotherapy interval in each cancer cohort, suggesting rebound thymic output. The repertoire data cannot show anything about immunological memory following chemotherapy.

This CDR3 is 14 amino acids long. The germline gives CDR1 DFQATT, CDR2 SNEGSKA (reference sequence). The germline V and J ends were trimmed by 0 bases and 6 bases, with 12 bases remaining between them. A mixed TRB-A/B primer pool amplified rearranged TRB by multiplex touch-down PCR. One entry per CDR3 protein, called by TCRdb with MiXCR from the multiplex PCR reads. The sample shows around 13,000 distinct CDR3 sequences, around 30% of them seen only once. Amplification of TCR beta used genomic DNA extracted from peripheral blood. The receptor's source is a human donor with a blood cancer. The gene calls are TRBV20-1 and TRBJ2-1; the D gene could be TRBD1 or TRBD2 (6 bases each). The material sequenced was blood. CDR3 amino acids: CSAREGTGANEQFF. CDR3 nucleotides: TGCAGTGCTAGAGAGGGGACGGGGGCCAATGAGCAGTTCTTC.